This T cell receptor beta chain was observed in a study of blood T cell repertoires in COVID-19. Study-level background: Sites in the United States, Italy and Spain provided acute and convalescent COVID-19 samples. PBMCs, B-cell-depleted T cells, or T cells were the source of the cDNA or gDNA that made up the material.

Source study methods: Nucleated cell number was recorded as an estimate derived from reference gene primer amplification. Using immunoSEQ multiplex PCR, the repertoire was profiled, and TCRdb retains in-frame clones only, with some absent. Clone size and V and J calls were adopted from that table, with D and trimming inferred from the DNA. The sample holds 150,000 to 200,000 clones, approximately 89% seen once. Germline values: CDR1 KGHSH, CDR2 LQKENI. After removal of 0 bases from V and 12 bases from J, the junction contained 2 bases not matched to a gene. This CDR3 contains 13 residues. This sequence was found in a woman in her 30s with acute or convalescent COVID-19. The chain joins TRBV18 to TRBJ2-1; 10 nucleotides line up with TRBD2. Sequencing was performed on peripheral blood. Here the CDR3 reads CASSPPSSGRQFF. The CDR3 coding sequence is TGTGCCAGCTCACCACCGTCTAGCGGGAGGCAGTTCTTC.